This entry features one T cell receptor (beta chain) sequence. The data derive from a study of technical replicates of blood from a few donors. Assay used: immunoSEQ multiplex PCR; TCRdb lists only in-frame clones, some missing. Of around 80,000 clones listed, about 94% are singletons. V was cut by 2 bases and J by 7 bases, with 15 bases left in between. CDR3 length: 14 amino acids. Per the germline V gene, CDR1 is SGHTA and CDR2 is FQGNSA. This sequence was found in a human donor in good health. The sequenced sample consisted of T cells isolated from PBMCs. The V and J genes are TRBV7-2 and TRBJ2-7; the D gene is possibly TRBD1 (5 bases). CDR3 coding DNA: TGTGCCAGCAGCTTAACAAGGGGATCGAGGGAGCAGTACTTC. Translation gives CASSLTRGSREQYF.